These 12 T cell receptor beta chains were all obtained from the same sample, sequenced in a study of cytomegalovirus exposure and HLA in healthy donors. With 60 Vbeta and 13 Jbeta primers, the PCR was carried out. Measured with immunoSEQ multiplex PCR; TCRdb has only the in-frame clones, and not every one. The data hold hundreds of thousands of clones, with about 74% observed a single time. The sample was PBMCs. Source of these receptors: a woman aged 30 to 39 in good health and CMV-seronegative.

The CDR3 protein is CASSNPGSNTEAFF. CDR3 nucleotide sequence: TGTGCCAGTAGTAATCCGGGGTCGAACACTGAAGCTTTCTTT. The V call is TRBV19, the J call TRBJ1-1; D unclear. Trimming cost V 4 bases and J 1 base, with 10 bases left between them. The CDR3 loop spans 14 amino acids. Germline V gene data show CDR1 as LNHDA and CDR2 as SQIVND (reference sequence).

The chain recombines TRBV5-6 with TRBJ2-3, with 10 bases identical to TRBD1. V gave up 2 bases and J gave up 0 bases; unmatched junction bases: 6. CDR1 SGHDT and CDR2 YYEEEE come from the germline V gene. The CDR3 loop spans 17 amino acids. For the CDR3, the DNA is TGTGCCAGCAGCTTACATCCGGGACAGGGGAGCACAGATACGCAGTATTTT. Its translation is CASSLHPGQGSTDTQYF.

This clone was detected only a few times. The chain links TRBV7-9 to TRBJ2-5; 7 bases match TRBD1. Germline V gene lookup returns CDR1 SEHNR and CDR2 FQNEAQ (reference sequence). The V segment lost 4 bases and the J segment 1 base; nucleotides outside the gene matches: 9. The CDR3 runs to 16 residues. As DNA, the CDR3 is TGTGCCAGCAGCTCACCACAGGGGAGTAGCCAAGAGACCCAGTACTTC. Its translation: CASSSPQGSSQETQYF.

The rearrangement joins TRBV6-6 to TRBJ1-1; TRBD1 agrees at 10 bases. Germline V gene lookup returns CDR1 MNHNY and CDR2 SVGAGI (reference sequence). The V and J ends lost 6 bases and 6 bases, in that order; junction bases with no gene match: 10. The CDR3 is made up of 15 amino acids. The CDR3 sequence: CASREGTGEVSEAFF. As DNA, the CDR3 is TGTGCCAGCAGGGAAGGGACAGGGGAAGTATCTGAAGCTTTCTTT.

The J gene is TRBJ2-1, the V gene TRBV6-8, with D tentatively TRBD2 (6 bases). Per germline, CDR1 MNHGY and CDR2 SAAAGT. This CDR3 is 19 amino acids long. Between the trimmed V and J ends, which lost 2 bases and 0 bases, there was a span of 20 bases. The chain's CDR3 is CASSYTTELAPSSYNEQFF. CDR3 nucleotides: TGTGCCAGCAGTTACACCACCGAACTAGCCCCTAGCTCCTACAATGAGCAGTTCTTC.

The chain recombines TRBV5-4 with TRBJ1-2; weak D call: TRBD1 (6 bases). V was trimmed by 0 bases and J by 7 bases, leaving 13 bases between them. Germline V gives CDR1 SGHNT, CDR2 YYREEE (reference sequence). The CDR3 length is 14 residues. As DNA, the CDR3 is TGTGCCAGCAGCTTGGGTAGACAGGTGGCTGGCTACACCTTC. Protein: CASSLGRQVAGYTF.

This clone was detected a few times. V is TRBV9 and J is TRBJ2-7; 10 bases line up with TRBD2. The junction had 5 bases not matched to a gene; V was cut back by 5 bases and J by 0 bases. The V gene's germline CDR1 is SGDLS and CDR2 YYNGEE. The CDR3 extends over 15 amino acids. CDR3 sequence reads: CASSPLAGASYEQYF. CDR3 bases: TGTGCCAGCAGTCCTCTAGCGGGGGCCTCCTACGAGCAGTACTTC.

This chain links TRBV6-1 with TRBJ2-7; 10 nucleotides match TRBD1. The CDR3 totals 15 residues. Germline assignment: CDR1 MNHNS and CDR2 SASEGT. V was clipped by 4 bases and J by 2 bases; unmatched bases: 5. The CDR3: CASSGDRGGTYEQYF. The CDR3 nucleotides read TGTGCCAGCAGTGGGGACAGGGGTGGAACCTACGAGCAGTACTTC.

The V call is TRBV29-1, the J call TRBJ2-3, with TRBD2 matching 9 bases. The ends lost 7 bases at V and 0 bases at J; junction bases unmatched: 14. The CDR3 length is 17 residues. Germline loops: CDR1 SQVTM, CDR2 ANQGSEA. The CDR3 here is CSACLAGASTSTDTQYF. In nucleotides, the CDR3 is TGCAGCGCATGCTTAGCGGGGGCGAGTACTAGCACAGATACGCAGTATTTT.

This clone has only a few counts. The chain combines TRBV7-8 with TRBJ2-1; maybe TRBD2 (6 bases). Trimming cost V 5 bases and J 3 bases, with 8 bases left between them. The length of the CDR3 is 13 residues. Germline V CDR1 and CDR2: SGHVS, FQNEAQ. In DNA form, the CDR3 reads TGTGCCAGCAGCCTTAGCGGCTACAATGAGCAGTTCTTC. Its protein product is CASSLSGYNEQFF.

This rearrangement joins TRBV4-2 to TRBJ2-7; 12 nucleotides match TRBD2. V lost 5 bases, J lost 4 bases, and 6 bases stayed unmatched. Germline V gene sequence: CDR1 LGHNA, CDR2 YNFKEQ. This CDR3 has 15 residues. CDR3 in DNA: TGTGCCAGCAGCTTTGGGACTAGCGGGTTATACGAGCAGTACTTC. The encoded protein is CASSFGTSGLYEQYF.

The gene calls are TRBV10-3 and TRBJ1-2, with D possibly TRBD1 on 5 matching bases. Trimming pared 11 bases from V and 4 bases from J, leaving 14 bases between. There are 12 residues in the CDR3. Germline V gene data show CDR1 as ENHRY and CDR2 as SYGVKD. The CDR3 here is CAFSAGGYGYTF. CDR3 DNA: TGTGCCTTCTCTGCGGGGGGCTATGGCTACACCTTC.